The 20 T cell receptor beta chains below come from one sample, sequenced in a study of early T cells in non-severe SARS-CoV-2 infection. From the 5' RACE reads, TCRdb called clonotypes with MiXCR, one entry per CDR3 protein. The table shows about 64,000 distinct CDR3 sequences, with about an eighth occurring only once. Specimen: whole blood. The receptor set was obtained from an adult who was a healthcare worker with PCR-confirmed SARS-CoV-2 infection or an uninfected control (not recorded which).

This chain joins TRBV29-1 and TRBJ2-3; D remains ambiguous. Germline V CDR1 and CDR2: SQVTM, ANQGSEA. The length of the CDR3 is 12 residues. Trimming left V 4 bases short and J 3 bases short, with 8 bases between. The CDR3 DNA follows: TGCAGCGTTGTGGTAGTTACAGATACGCAGTATTTT. Protein product: CSVVVVTDTQYF.

The DNA of the CDR3 is TGCGCCAGCAGCCATCCGGATATAAAAGGTAGCACAGATACGCAGTATTTT. It is translated as CASSHPDIKGSTDTQYF. V gene TRBV5-1 combines with J gene TRBJ2-3, with D unclear. CDR1 and CDR2 from the germline V gene are SGHRS and YFSETQ. V was cut by 4 bases and J by 0 bases, with 18 bases left in between. This CDR3 is 17 amino acids long. Using reference TRBV5-1 and TRBJ2-3 for the parts outside the CDR3, the full variable domain is KAGVTQTPRYLIKTRGQQVTLSCSPISGHRSVSWYQQTPGQGLQFLFEYFSETQRNKGNFPGRFSGRQFSNSRSEMNVSTLELGDSALYLCASSHPDIKGSTDTQYFGPGTRLTVL.

This clonotype came up many times. The chain recombines TRBV6-5 with TRBJ1-6; D is possibly TRBD1 (6 bases). Trimming took 6 bases from V and 4 from J, leaving 13 bases between them. CDR3 size: 15 residues. Per germline, CDR1 MNHEY and CDR2 SVGAGI. The CDR3 loop is CASRLGGRYNSPLHF. The CDR3 DNA reads TGTGCCAGCAGACTGGGGGGGCGTTATAATTCACCCCTCCACTTT.

This clonotype was seen a handful of times. This chain uses TRBV6-2 or TRBV6-3 with TRBJ2-7; 8 positions match TRBD2. The CDR3 has 15 residues. Germline assignment: CDR1 MNHEY and CDR2 SVGEGT. The V segment lost 4 bases and the J segment 3 bases; nucleotides outside the gene matches: 8. The CDR3 sequence is CASSSRTSPSYEQYF. The CDR3 coding sequence is TGTGCCAGCAGTTCCCGGACTAGCCCCAGCTACGAGCAGTACTTC.

This clonotype was detected ten times or more. The DNA for the CDR3 is TGTGCCAGCAGCTCCGTGCGGGGTGAGACCCAGTACTTC. Amino acids: CASSSVRGETQYF. The genes are TRBV7-6 and TRBJ2-5, with D perhaps TRBD2 (6 bases). CDR3 length: 13 residues. The germline CDR1 and CDR2 sequences are SGHVS and FNYEAQ. V lost 4 bases to trimming and J lost 5 bases, with 11 bases between them.

This clonotype was detected many times. The rearrangement joins TRBV6-2 or TRBV6-3 to TRBJ1-5, with a possible D match to TRBD1 (5 bases). The V end lost 6 bases, the J end lost 1 base, and 13 bases lay between the germline ends. The germline CDR1 and CDR2 sequences are MNHEY and SVGEGT. The length of the CDR3 is 15 residues. CDR3 sequence (DNA): TGTGCCAGCAGGAACGGGGGAGGAAGCAATCAGCCCCAGCATTTT. This translates into CASRNGGGSNQPQHF.

This clonotype was detected only a few times. This chain uses TRBV11-2 with TRBJ2-3; D is undetermined. Trimming took off 5 bases at V and 2 bases at J, with 17 bases between the two ends. Per the germline V gene, CDR1 is SGHAT and CDR2 is FQNNGV. This CDR3 is 16 amino acids long. CDR3 sequence: CASSPRGVSYTDTQYF. The CDR3 coding sequence is TGTGCCAGCAGCCCCCGTGGTGTAAGCTACACAGATACGCAGTATTTT.

CDR3 region: CASSRNRNTQYF. DNA for the CDR3: TGTGCCAGCAGCCGGAATAGGAATACGCAGTATTTT. The chain is built from TRBV6-2 or TRBV6-3 and TRBJ2-3, with unresolved D. V was shortened by 6 bases and J by 7 bases, with 11 bases between the two germline ends. Germline CDR1 is MNHEY and CDR2 is SVGEGT. The CDR3 is 12 amino acids.

This clonotype appeared many times. This sequence joins TRBV29-1 and TRBJ2-1, with D uncertain. The CDR3 is 13 amino acids. Germline V gene sequence: CDR1 SQVTM, CDR2 ANQGSEA. The V end lost 3 bases, the J end lost 2 bases, and 8 bases lay between the germline ends. The DNA for the CDR3 is TGCAGCGTTGATGCGAGTGCCTACAATGAGCAGTTCTTC. It codes for CSVDASAYNEQFF.

This clonotype was counted a few times. The V call is TRBV30, the J call TRBJ2-2; the D is unclear. Germline CDR1 GTSNPN, CDR2 SVGIG (reference sequence). CDR3 size: 12 residues. Trimming removed 3 bases at V and 6 bases at J, with 8 bases between. The CDR3 bases are TGTGCCTGGAGGTCCGGTCCCGGGGAGCTGTTTTTT. Its protein is CAWRSGPGELFF.

This clonotype was recorded at least ten times. The chain uses TRBV12-3 or TRBV12-4 and TRBJ2-3; TRBD2 aligns across 10 bases. Trimming cost V 5 bases and J 3 bases; bases outside gene matches: 8. The CDR3 consists of 16 residues. The CDR3: CASSQLTLAGTDTQYF. As DNA, the CDR3 is TGTGCCAGCAGTCAGCTGACACTAGCGGGGACAGATACGCAGTATTTT.

This clonotype was recorded a few times. This chain joins TRBV7-9 and TRBJ2-1; D possibly matches TRBD1 or TRBD2 (5 bases each). The V end lost 6 bases, the J end lost 1 base, and 10 bases lay between the germline ends. Per the germline V gene, CDR1 is SEHNR and CDR2 is FQNEAQ (reference sequence). The CDR3 covers 14 residues. In DNA, the CDR3 is TGTGCCAGCAGTCGGGGCCAATCCTACAATGAGCAGTTCTTC. It specifies CASSRGQSYNEQFF.

This clonotype was seen only a few times. The chain is built from TRBV13 and TRBJ1-6; D is unclear. The V end lost 5 bases, the J end lost 0 bases, and 17 bases lay between the germline ends. Germline V gives CDR1 PRHDT, CDR2 FYEKMQ (reference sequence). This CDR3 has 18 residues. DNA of the CDR3: TGTGCCAGCAGCCCCCGGACGGCATCGAGCTCCTATAATTCACCCCTCCACTTT. This codes for CASSPRTASSSYNSPLHF.

The chain carries TRBV7-9 and TRBJ2-3, with 10 bases matching TRBD2. CDR3 size: 15 residues. Germline V lookup: CDR1 SEHNR, CDR2 FQNEAQ (reference sequence). Trimming cost V 6 bases and J 1 base; bases outside gene matches: 4. CDR3 sequence reads: CASSTSGVGTDTQYF. CDR3 DNA sequence: TGTGCCAGCAGTACTAGCGGGGTGGGCACAGATACGCAGTATTTT.

This clonotype was found a few times. This sequence joins TRBV4-1 and TRBJ2-1; D is perhaps TRBD2 (7 bases). CDR1 is MGHRA, CDR2 YSYEKL, per germline. This CDR3 is built from 16 residues. Trimming cost V 0 bases and J 7 bases, with 16 bases left between them. CDR3 in amino acids: CASSQDIGGVKNEQFF. The CDR3 coding sequence is TGCGCCAGCAGCCAAGATATAGGGGGGGTCAAGAATGAGCAGTTCTTC.

The sample holds one count of this clonotype. This sequence joins TRBV27 and TRBJ2-3; either TRBD1 or TRBD2 may fit D (5 bases each). The CDR3 has 16 residues. Trimming shortened V by 8 bases and J by 8 bases, and 26 bases separated the two germline ends. Germline V gives CDR1 MNHEY, CDR2 SMNVEV (reference sequence). CDR3 amino acids: CASLISGTGSARTQYF. The DNA for the CDR3 is TGTGCCAGCCTCATATCGGGGACCGGGTCCGCCCGTACGCAGTATTTT.

This clonotype was detected only a few times. The chain joins TRBV4-3 to TRBJ1-1; 7 bases are a match to TRBD1. The germline CDR1 and CDR2 sequences are LGHNA and YSLEER. Unmatched junction bases numbered 16, after V lost 2 bases and J lost 7 bases. The CDR3 spans 17 residues. The DNA of the CDR3 is TGCGCCAGCAGCCAACACCAAGCAGGGGGACTTTTGGGTGAAGCTTTCTTT. Protein: CASSQHQAGGLLGEAFF.

In its sample, this clonotype was seen many times. V is TRBV5-4 and J is TRBJ1-3, with TRBD1 matching 7 bases. Germline-derived CDR1 and CDR2 are SGHNT and YYREEE (reference sequence). Trimming took 4 bases from V and 4 from J; bases not matched to a gene: 11. The CDR3 has 16 amino acids. In nucleotides, the CDR3 is TGTGCCAGCAGCCATCTCGACAGGGCGGGAGGAAACACCATATATTTT. Translating gives CASSHLDRAGGNTIYF.

The chain links TRBV12-3 or TRBV12-4 to TRBJ1-5; D gene ambiguous. Trimming pared 3 bases from V and 3 bases from J, leaving 12 bases between. The CDR3 is 15 amino acids. CDR3 coding DNA: TGTGCCAGCAGTTTTACTGGAGAGAACAATCAGCCCCAGCATTTT. It translates to CASSFTGENNQPQHF.

This clonotype was observed a few times. V gene TRBV7-9 combines with J gene TRBJ1-4, with 8 bases identical to TRBD1. Germline values: CDR1 SEHNR, CDR2 FQNEAQ (reference sequence). After removal of 5 bases from V and 7 bases from J, the junction contained 9 bases not matched to a gene. The CDR3 extends over 15 amino acids. The CDR3 DNA is TGTGCCAGCAGCATAACAGGGGGTATCATTGAAAAACTGTTTTTT. Residues: CASSITGGIIEKLFF.